Listed here are 2 T cell receptor beta chains from one sample, sequenced in a study of glioma-infiltrating T cells after dendritic cell vaccination. Profiling relied on immunoSEQ multiplex PCR, and the TCRdb table lists in-frame clones only, not all of them. The table has 600 or so clones, around 90% seen once. The source material was tumor tissue, sampled before dendritic cell vaccination. The source of these receptors is a human donor with glioblastoma.

CDR3 sequence reads: CASSSSTGNTGELFF. The CDR3 DNA reads as TGTGCCAGCAGCTCCTCGACAGGGAACACCGGGGAGCTGTTTTTT. The rearrangement uses TRBV11-3 and TRBJ2-2; weak D call: TRBD1 (6 bases). V lost 4 bases and J 1 base, leaving 10 bases between the germline ends. Looked up from germline, CDR1 is SGHNT and CDR2 is YENEEA. This CDR3 is built from 15 residues. The full variable domain, with the rest looked up from reference TRBV11-3 and TRBJ2-2, is EAGVVQSPRYKIIEKKQPVAFWCNPISGHNTLYWYLQNLGQGPELLIRYENEEAVDDSQLPKDRFSAERLKGVDSTLKIQPAELGDSAVYLCASSSSTGNTGELFFGEGSRLTVL.

A few counts support this clone. Other DNA sequences from this sample encode an identical CDR3 as well. The chain uses TRBV6-5 and TRBJ1-2; D call uncertain. This CDR3 is built from 14 residues. The V gene lost 0 bases and the J gene lost 1 base, with 6 bases spanning the gap. CDR1 is MNHEY and CDR2 is SVGAGI in the germline V gene. CDR3 nucleotide sequence: TGTGCCAGCAGTTACTCGTCGGGTAACTATGGCTACACCTTC. It specifies CASSYSSGNYGYTF.